This TCR beta chain was sequenced for a study of blood T cell repertoires in COVID-19. About the study: Whether acute or convalescent, the COVID-19 samples came from the United States, Italy and Spain. The cDNA or gDNA used as material had been derived from T cells, B-cell-depleted T cells, or PBMCs.

CDR3 length: 15 residues. Germline V gene sequence: CDR1 LGHNA, CDR2 YSLEER. V was clipped by 1 base and J by 0 bases, with 7 bases between them. Original processing notes: Reference gene primer amplification gave estimated nucleated cell counts. The table came from immunoSEQ multiplex PCR; TCRdb's copy has only in-frame clones and leaves some out. V, J and clone size derive from that table, while D and trimming were established from the DNA sequence. The sample contains around 100,000 clones, less than 90% of which appear only once. This receptor was identified in a man younger than 40 in a cohort sampled during active COVID-19. The rearrangement links TRBV4-3 to TRBJ2-1; a weak D match, TRBD1 (5 bases). Sequenced input: peripheral blood. The CDR3 DNA reads TGCGCCAGCAGCCAAGTCGACAGCTCCTACAATGAGCAGTTCTTC. Translation: CASSQVDSSYNEQFF.